The T cell receptor beta chain described here comes from a study of blood T cell repertoires in COVID-19. Libraries were prepared by immunoSEQ multiplex PCR; TCRdb keeps only in-frame clonotypes and omits some of them. The profile shows tens of thousands of clones, less than 85% of them singletons. The CDR3 has 19 residues. V lost 0 bases to trimming and J lost 0 bases, with 15 bases between them. Germline CDR1 is MGHRA and CDR2 is YSYEKL. The chain has TRBV4-1 and TRBJ1-6; TRBD1 might be the D (6 bases). Sequencing used peripheral blood. The TCR sequence derives from a human donor in a cohort sampled during active COVID-19. The CDR3 is CASSQDKQGQSSYNSPLHF. CDR3 DNA sequence: TGCGCCAGCAGCCAAGATAAACAGGGCCAAAGCTCCTATAATTCACCCCTCCACTTT.